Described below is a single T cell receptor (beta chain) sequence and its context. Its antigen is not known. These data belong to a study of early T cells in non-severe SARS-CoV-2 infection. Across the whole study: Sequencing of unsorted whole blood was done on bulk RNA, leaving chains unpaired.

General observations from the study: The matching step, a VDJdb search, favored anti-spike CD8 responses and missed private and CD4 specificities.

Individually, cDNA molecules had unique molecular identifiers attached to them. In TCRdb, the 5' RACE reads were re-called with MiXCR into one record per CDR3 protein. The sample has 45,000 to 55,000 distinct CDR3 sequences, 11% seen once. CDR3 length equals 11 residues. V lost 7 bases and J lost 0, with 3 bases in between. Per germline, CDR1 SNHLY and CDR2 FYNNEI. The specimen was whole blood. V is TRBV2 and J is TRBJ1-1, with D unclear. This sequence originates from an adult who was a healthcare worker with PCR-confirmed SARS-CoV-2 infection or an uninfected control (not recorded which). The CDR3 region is CASNLNTEAFF. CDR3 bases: TGTGCCAGCAACCTGAACACTGAAGCTTTCTTT.